This TCR beta chain was sequenced for a study of lymphopenia after photon versus proton radiotherapy. General study findings and limits: Larger post-nadir TCR diversity loss correlated inversely with survival in deceased patients.

Some clones are missing from TCRdb's copy, which holds only in-frame ones; the method was immunoSEQ multiplex PCR. The sample contains roughly 30,000 clones, approximately 95% of which appear only once. The V segment lost 2 bases and the J segment 7 bases; nucleotides outside the gene matches: 5. The CDR3 has 14 residues. Germline loops: CDR1 ENHRY, CDR2 SYGVKD. In the case of this clone: Its antigen is not known.

The receptor was isolated from a woman in her 50s with cholangiocarcinoma. The sample here was peripheral blood, taken from a patient treated with photon-based radiotherapy. The chain has TRBV10-3 and TRBJ1-2, with 9 nucleotides matching TRBD1. The CDR3 is CAISERTGEGGYTF. The CDR3 DNA is TGTGCCATCAGTGAGAGGACAGGGGAAGGTGGCTACACCTTC.